One T cell receptor beta chain is described in this entry. This entry is derived from a study of blood T cell repertoires in COVID-19. At the level of the study: There were acute and convalescent COVID-19 samples, and they came from the United States, Italy and Spain. PBMCs, B-cell-depleted T cells, or T cells were the source of the cDNA or gDNA that made up the material.

Original data processing: Using reference gene primer amplification, nucleated cell counts were estimated. The repertoire was sequenced with immunoSEQ multiplex PCR; TCRdb's copy has only in-frame clones and lacks some. V and J calls and clone size are given by that table; D and trimming were obtained from the DNA. The sample consists of approximately 130,000 clones, around 86% of them appearing once. The CDR3 has 18 amino acids. CDR1 and CDR2 (germline): SNHLY, FYNNEI. The V gene end was trimmed by 3 bases and the J gene end by 0 bases; junction bases not matched to a gene: 10. This chain joins TRBV2 and TRBJ1-3; TRBD1 matches 8 bases. This receptor was identified in a woman in her 50s who had recovered from COVID-19. The sequenced sample was peripheral blood. For the CDR3, the DNA is TGTGCCAGCAGTGATAGTGTGGGACAGGCCTTCTCTGGAAACACCATATATTTT. Its protein is CASSDSVGQAFSGNTIYF.